This paragraph reports one T cell receptor (beta chain). Its antigen is still unknown. The Oncomine TCR Beta short-read assay was applied to DNA of cultured CD4+ T cells. Genomic DNA was taken out of cultured CD4+ T cells by extraction. TCRdb re-called the PCR reads with MiXCR, one entry per CDR3 protein. The sample consists of 9,500 to 15,000 distinct CDR3 sequences, more than 50% of them appearing once. The record originates from a study of vaccination and CD4 T cells after COVID-19. In the study overall: Overlapping spike peptides of SARS-CoV-2, HCoV-NL63, HCoV-OC43 and HCoV-229E were used, and cells were stimulated with them. Treatment of control cultures consisted of a CEFX pool, an HIV-1 Nef pool, or no peptide.

The treatment is: approximately nine-day PBMC culture with coronavirus spike peptide pools or control peptides (ViraFEST assay). ViraFEST expanded antigen-specific T cells with peptide pools, then sequenced TCRs. The receptor was isolated from a human donor who had recovered from COVID-19. The material sequenced was CD4+ T cells from blood, cultured in vitro.

CDR3 amino acids: CASSGPRARAGNSPLHF. The CDR3 bases are TGTGCCAGCAGTGGACCCCGCGCCCGGGCGGGTAATTCACCCCTCCACTTT. The V gene is TRBV25-1, the J gene TRBJ1-6; D is unclear. Germline lookup yields CDR1 MGHDK and CDR2 SYGVNS. Trimming removed 4 bases from V and 6 bases from J, with 19 bases in between. The CDR3 length is 17 residues. The variable domain in full, completed from reference TRBV25-1 and TRBJ1-6, reads EADIYQTPRYLVIGTGKKITLECSQTMGHDKMYWYQQDPGMELHLIHYSYGVNSTEKGDLSSESTVSRIRTEHFPLTLESARPSHTSQYLCASSGPRARAGNSPLHFGNGTRLTVT.